This is a list of T cell receptor beta chains from one sample in a study of regulatory T cells in long-lasting Graves disease. TCRdb recomputed calls from the multiplex PCR reads with MiXCR, one row per CDR3 protein. The sample comprises about 380,000 distinct CDR3 sequences, around 16% of which are singletons, and around a fifth rests with the top ten. Sequenced material: peripheral blood mononuclear cells (PBMCs), taken at new diagnosis, from a patient treated with antithyroid drugs. These receptors were obtained from a female donor with Graves disease. Each CDR3 is given with its conserved first and last residue. A D gene is named only where the DNA matches it firmly. The size entry is marked missing in some rows and otherwise reads once, few, many or a size class.

>many|TRBV5-4|TRBJ1-2|-
CASSFGHLNYGYTF
TGTGCCAGCAGCTTCGGACACCTAAACTATGGCTACACCTTC
>many|TRBV20-1|TRBJ2-3|TRBD2
CSARQAGGYRTDTQYF
TGCAGTGCTAGACAGGCGGGGGGCTATCGCACAGATACGCAGTATTTT
>many|TRBV5-6|TRBJ1-5|-
CASSLVDQPQHF
TGTGCCAGCAGCTTGGTGGATCAGCCCCAGCATTTT
>many|TRBV7-2|TRBJ2-3|TRBD2
CASSLGSGKTDTQYF
TGTGCCAGCAGCTTAGGTAGCGGGAAGACAGATACGCAGTATTTT
>-|TRBV19|TRBJ2-2|TRBD1
CASKRTGGFGNTGELFF
TGTGCCAGTAAAAGGACAGGGGGCTTCGGAAACACCGGGGAGCTGTTTTTT
>many|TRBV5-1|TRBJ1-1|-
CASSQLYTEAFF
TGTGCCAGCAGCCAACTATACACTGAAGCTTTCTTT
>many|TRBV15|TRBJ1-5|TRBD1
CATSRDPVDRAGNQPQHF
TGTGCCACCAGCAGAGATCCCGTTGACAGGGCGGGCAATCAGCCCCAGCATTTT
>many|TRBV6-1|TRBJ1-2|TRBD1
CASSPGTGGVYGYTF
TGTGCCAGCAGTCCCGGGACAGGGGGCGTCTATGGCTACACCTTC
>many|TRBV9|TRBJ1-1|-
CASSPQISMNTEAFF
TGTGCCAGCAGCCCGCAGATTTCCATGAACACTGAAGCTTTCTTT
>-|TRBV24-1|TRBJ2-1|-
CATSDIRELEQFF
TGTGCCACCAGTGATATCAGGGAACTAGAGCAGTTCTTC
>many|TRBV11-2|TRBJ2-5|-
CASSTWGAREETQYF
TGTGCCAGCAGCACGTGGGGGGCCAGGGAGGAGACCCAGTACTTC
>many|TRBV29-1|TRBJ2-7|-
CSGRVQEDSYEQYF
TGCAGCGGCAGGGTGCAGGAAGACTCCTACGAGCAGTACTTC
>few|TRBV6-2/TRBV6-3|TRBJ1-1|-
CASRDHTEAFF
TGTGCCAGCAGGGATCACACTGAAGCTTTCTTT
>-|TRBV28|TRBJ1-3|-
CASSSSGWGVFSGNTIYF
TGTGCCAGCAGTTCCTCCGGTTGGGGGGTCTTTTCTGGAAACACCATATATTTT
>-|TRBV12-5|TRBJ1-3|-
CASGLLRSSGNTIYF
TGTGCTAGTGGTTTGTTGAGGAGCTCTGGAAACACCATATATTTT
>-|TRBV4-2|TRBJ2-3|-
CASSQEGTGTDTQYF
TGTGCCAGCAGCCAAGAGGGGACGGGCACAGATACGCAGTATTTT
>many|TRBV28|TRBJ1-1|TRBD1
CASNQGGTEGEAFF
TGTGCCAGCAACCAGGGAGGGACAGAGGGTGAAGCTTTCTTT
>many|TRBV6-2/TRBV6-3|TRBJ2-2|TRBD2
CASIKTSGDPTGELFF
TGTGCCAGCATCAAGACTAGCGGAGATCCCACCGGGGAGCTGTTTTTT
>-|TRBV5-5|TRBJ2-3|TRBD2
CASSWQTSGDRDTQYF
TGTGCCAGCAGCTGGCAGACTAGCGGGGACCGGGATACGCAGTATTTT